This TCR beta chain was documented in a study of beta chain features in type 1 diabetes. The wider study: Taken together, all samples contributed more than 90,000,000 examined sorted cells.

Sorted CD4+ subsets: naive, central memory, regulatory, stem cell-like memory (CD45RO/CCR7/CD25/CD127/CD95/CD27 panel). What was sequenced were expressed TCRB transcripts, since all of the isolated RNA had been reverse transcribed. Measured with immunoSEQ multiplex PCR; TCRdb has only the in-frame clones, and not every one. The sample lists about 340,000 clones; 13% were seen once. Overall study findings and caveats: Shorter templates might be favored by PCR, and equally so in patients and in controls. TCRB CDR3 length was moderately but significantly reduced in all four CD4+ subsets of Type 1 diabetes patients. Patients with type 1 diabetes showed fewer VDJ junction insertions and more deletions.

On this clone itself: Its antigen is not identified.

Sample: naive CD4+ T cells from blood. The TCR originated in a woman younger than 35 with type 1 diabetes.

The CDR3 bases are TGCGCCAGCAGCTTGGCGGCGGGACTATCTTACTATGAGCAGTTCTTC. Residues: CASSLAAGLSYYEQFF. The chain employs TRBV5-1 and TRBJ2-1, with TRBD2 matching over 7 bases. The CDR3 consists of 16 residues. CDR1 is SGHRS and CDR2 is YFSETQ in the germline V gene. V was clipped by 0 bases and J by 8 bases; unmatched bases: 11.